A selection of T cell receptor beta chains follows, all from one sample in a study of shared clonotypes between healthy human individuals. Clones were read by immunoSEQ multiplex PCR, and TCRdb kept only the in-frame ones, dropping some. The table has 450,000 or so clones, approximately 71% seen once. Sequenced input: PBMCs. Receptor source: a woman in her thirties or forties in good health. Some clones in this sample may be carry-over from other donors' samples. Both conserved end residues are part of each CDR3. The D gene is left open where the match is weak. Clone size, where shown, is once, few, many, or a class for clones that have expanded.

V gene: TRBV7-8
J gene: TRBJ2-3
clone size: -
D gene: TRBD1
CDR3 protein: CASSFWTGRETDTQYF
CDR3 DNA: TGTGCCAGCAGCTTCTGGACAGGACGGGAAACAGATACGCAGTATTTT

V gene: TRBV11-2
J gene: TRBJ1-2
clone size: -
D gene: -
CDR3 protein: CASSSDRLGYTF
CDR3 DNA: TGTGCCAGCAGCTCCGACCGTTTGGGCTACACCTTC

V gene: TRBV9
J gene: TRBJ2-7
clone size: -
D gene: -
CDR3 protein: CASSVDAGAADEQYF
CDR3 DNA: TGTGCCAGCAGCGTAGATGCAGGGGCCGCGGACGAGCAGTACTTC

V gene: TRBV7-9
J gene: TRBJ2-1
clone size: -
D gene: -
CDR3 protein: CASSPQPTYNEQFF
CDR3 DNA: TGTGCCAGCAGCCCGCAACCCACCTACAATGAGCAGTTCTTC

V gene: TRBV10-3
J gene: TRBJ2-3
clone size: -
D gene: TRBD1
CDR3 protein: CAISVGQPPDTQYF
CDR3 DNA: TGTGCCATCAGTGTGGGACAGCCCCCAGATACGCAGTATTTT

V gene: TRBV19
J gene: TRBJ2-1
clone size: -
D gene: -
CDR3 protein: CASSPRLSSYNEQFF
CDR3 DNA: TGTGCCAGTAGTCCGCGCCTGAGCTCCTACAATGAGCAGTTCTTC

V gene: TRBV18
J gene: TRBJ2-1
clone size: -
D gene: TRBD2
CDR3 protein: CASSPSREGSNEQFF
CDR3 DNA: TGTGCCAGCTCACCATCGCGGGAGGGCAGCAATGAGCAGTTCTTC

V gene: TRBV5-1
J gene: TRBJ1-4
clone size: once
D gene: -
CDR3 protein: CASSPVTASLATNEKLFF
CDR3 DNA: TGCGCCAGCAGCCCTGTGACAGCCTCGCTCGCAACTAATGAAAAACTGTTTTTT

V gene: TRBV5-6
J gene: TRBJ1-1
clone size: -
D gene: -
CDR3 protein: CASSLVAGRWNTEAFF
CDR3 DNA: TGTGCCAGCAGCTTGGTGGCAGGGCGGTGGAACACTGAAGCTTTCTTT

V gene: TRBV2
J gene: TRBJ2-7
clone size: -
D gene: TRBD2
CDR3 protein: CASSDRLSGTWQQYF
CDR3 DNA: TGTGCCAGCAGTGACCGTTTGAGCGGGACTTGGCAGCAGTACTTC

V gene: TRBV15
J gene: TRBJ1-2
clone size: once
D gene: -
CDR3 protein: CATSRETGASIGYTF
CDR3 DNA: TGTGCCACCAGCAGAGAGACAGGTGCCAGCATTGGCTACACCTTC

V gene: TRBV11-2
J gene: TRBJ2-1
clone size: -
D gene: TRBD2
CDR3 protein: CASHPGVAGGNNEQFF
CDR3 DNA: TGTGCCAGCCACCCGGGGGTCGCGGGAGGTAACAATGAGCAGTTCTTC

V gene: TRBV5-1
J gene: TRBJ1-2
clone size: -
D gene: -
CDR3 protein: CASSWLSGAGDYGYTF
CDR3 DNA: TGCGCCAGCAGCTGGCTCAGCGGTGCGGGAGACTATGGCTACACCTTC

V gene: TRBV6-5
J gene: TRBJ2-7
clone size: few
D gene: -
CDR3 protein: CASSYGFSYEQYF
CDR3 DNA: TGTGCCAGCAGTTACGGTTTCTCCTACGAGCAGTACTTC

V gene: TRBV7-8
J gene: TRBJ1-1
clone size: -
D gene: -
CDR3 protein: CASSSKGRNTEAFF
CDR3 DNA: TGTGCCAGCAGCTCAAAGGGCAGAAACACTGAAGCTTTCTTT

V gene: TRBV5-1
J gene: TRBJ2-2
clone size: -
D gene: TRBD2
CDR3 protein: CASSLGLATGELFF
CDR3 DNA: TGCGCCAGCAGCCTGGGACTAGCAACCGGGGAGCTGTTTTTT

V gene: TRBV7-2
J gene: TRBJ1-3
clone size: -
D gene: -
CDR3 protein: CASRSPGGPQTSGNTIYF
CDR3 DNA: TGTGCCAGCAGGTCCCCCGGGGGGCCCCAAACCTCGGGAAACACCATATATTTT

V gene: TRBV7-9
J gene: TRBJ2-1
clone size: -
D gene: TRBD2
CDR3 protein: CASSNTHLAGLTENEQFF
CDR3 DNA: TGTGCCAGCAGCAACACCCACTTAGCGGGCCTAACTGAGAATGAGCAGTTCTTC

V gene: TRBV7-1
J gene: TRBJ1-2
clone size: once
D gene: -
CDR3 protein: CASSLSGYGYTF
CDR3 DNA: TGTGCCAGCAGCTTATCCGGCTATGGCTACACCTTC

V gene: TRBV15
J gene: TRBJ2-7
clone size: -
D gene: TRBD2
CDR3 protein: CATSRDSGGMYEQYF
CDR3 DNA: TGTGCCACCAGCAGAGATTCCGGGGGGATGTACGAGCAGTACTTC

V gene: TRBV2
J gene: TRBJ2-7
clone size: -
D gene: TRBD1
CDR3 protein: CASNRQGYEQYF
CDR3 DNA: TGTGCCAGCAACCGACAGGGCTACGAGCAGTACTTC

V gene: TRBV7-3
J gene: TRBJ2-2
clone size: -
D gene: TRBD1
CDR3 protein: CASSLVGQGSPGELFF
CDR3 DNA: TGTGCCAGCAGCTTGGTGGGACAGGGCTCCCCCGGGGAGCTGTTTTTT

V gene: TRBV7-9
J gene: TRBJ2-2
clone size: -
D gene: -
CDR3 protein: CASSPSISTGELFF
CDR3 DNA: TGTGCCAGCAGCCCGTCTATTTCCACCGGGGAGCTGTTTTTT

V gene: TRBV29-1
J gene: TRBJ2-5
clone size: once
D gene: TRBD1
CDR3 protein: CSVEAWTGDSSGKQYF
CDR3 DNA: TGCAGCGTTGAGGCCTGGACAGGGGATTCCAGCGGGAAGCAGTACTTC

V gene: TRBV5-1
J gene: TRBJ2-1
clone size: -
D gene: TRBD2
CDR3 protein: CATMGTSGNSEQFF
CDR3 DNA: TGCGCCACCATGGGGACTAGCGGGAACAGTGAGCAGTTCTTC

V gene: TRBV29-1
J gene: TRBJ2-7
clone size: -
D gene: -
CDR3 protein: CSVAAPYEQYF
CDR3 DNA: TGCAGCGTTGCAGCTCCCTACGAGCAGTACTTC

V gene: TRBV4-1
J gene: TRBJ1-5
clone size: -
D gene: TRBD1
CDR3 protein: CASSPQGQFDQPQHF
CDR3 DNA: TGCGCCAGCAGCCCCCAGGGACAGTTCGATCAGCCCCAGCATTTT

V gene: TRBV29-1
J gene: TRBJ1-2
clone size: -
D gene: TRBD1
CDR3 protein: CSVGQDRRDGYTF
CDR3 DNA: TGCAGCGTTGGACAGGACAGGCGGGACGGCTACACCTTC

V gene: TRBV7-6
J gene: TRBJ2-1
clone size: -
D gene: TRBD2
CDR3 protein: CASSLGLHNEQFF
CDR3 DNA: TGTGCCAGCAGCTTGGGACTACACAATGAGCAGTTCTTC

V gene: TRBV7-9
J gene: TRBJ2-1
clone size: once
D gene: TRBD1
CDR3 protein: CASSLNRGNEQFF
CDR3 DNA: TGTGCCAGCAGCCTGAACAGGGGCAATGAGCAGTTCTTC

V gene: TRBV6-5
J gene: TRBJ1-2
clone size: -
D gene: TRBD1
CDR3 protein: CASSRDSNYGYTF
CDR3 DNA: TGTGCCAGCAGCAGGGACAGCAACTATGGCTACACCTTC

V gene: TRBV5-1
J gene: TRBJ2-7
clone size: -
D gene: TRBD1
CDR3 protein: CASSRGQDIEQYF
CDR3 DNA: TGCGCCAGCAGCCGGGGACAGGACATCGAGCAGTACTTC

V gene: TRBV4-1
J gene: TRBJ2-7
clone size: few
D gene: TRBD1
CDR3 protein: CASSQEGGWTGKNYEQYF
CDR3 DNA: TGCGCCAGCAGCCAAGAGGGCGGTTGGACAGGGAAAAACTACGAGCAGTACTTC

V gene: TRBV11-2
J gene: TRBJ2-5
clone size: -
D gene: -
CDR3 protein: CASSLSSAGQETQYF
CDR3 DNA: TGTGCCAGCAGCTTAAGTTCCGCAGGGCAGGAGACCCAGTACTTC

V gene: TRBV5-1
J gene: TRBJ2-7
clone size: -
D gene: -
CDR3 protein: CASSLAGDFDAAYEQYF
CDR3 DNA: TGCGCCAGCAGCTTGGCAGGGGACTTCGACGCCGCCTACGAGCAGTACTTC

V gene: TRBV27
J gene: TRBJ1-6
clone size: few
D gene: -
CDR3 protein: CASRGVPDSPLHF
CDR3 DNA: TGTGCCAGCAGAGGGGTGCCGGATTCACCCCTCCACTTT

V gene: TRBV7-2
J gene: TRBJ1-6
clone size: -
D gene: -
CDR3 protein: CASSSSRAAYNSPLHF
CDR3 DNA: TGTGCCAGCAGCTCATCTAGGGCAGCTTATAATTCACCCCTCCACTTC

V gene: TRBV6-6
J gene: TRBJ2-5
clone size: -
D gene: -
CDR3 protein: CASSYGRDYQETQYF
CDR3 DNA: TGTGCCAGCAGTTACGGCCGGGACTACCAAGAGACCCAGTACTTC

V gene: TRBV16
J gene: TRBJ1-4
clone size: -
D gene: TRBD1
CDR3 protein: CASSQRQGAVEKLFF
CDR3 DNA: TGTGCCAGCAGCCAGCGACAGGGGGCAGTGGAAAAACTGTTTTTT

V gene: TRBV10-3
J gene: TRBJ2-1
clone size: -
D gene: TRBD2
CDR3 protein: CAISERASGSGNEQFF
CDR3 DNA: TGTGCCATCAGTGAGAGGGCTAGCGGGAGTGGGAATGAGCAGTTCTTC

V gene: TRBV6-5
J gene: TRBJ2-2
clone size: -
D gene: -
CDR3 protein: CASKRNRGGGELFF
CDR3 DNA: TGTGCCAGCAAAAGAAACAGGGGAGGCGGGGAGCTGTTTTTT

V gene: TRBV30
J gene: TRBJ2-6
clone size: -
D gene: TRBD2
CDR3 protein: CAWSWMRLAGGGGIGANVLTF
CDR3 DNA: TGTGCCTGGAGTTGGATGAGACTAGCGGGAGGAGGGGGGATTGGGGCCAACGTCCTGACTTTC

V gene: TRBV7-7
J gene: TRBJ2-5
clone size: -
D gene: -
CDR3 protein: CASSRGAGMETQYF
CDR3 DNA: TGTGCTAGCAGCCGGGGGGCAGGGATGGAGACCCAGTACTTC

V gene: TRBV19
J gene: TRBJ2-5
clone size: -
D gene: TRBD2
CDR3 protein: CASSTAGGRGETQYF
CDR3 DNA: TGTGCCAGTAGTACAGCGGGAGGGCGGGGGGAGACCCAGTACTTC

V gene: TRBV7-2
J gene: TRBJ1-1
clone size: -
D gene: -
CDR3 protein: CASGRGGSTEAFF
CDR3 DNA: TGTGCCAGCGGACGGGGGGGAAGCACTGAAGCTTTCTTT

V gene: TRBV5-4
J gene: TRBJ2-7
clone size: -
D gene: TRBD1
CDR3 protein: CASNQGGTGVYEQYF
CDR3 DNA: TGTGCCAGCAACCAAGGGGGGACAGGGGTCTACGAGCAGTACTTC

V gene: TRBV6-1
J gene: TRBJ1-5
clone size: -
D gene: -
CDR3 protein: CASWTAHNQPQHF
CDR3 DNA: TGTGCCAGCTGGACAGCACACAATCAGCCCCAGCATTTT

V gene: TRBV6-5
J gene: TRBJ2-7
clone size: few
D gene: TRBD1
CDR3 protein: CASRSTGGERHEQYF
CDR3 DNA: TGTGCCAGCAGATCCACAGGGGGCGAAAGACACGAGCAGTACTTC